This entry lists 14 T cell receptor beta chains sequenced from one sample in a study of T cell repertoires in cytomegalovirus infection. Each CDR3 protein gets one entry after TCRdb re-called the reads with MiXCR. The sample contains roughly 640,000 distinct CDR3 sequences, 24% of which appear only once. Sequences were obtained from CD8+ T cells from PBMCs. These receptors were taken from a human donor in good health (CMV status not recorded). Some clones in this sample may be carry-over from other donors' samples.

The chain is built from TRBV2 and TRBJ2-7; D is perhaps TRBD1 (6 bases). CDR1 SNHLY and CDR2 FYNNEI come from the germline V gene. The V end lost 7 bases, the J end lost 2 bases, and 9 bases lay between the germline ends. The CDR3 spans 12 residues. CDR3 protein: CASTDRTYEQYF. The CDR3 DNA follows: TGTGCCAGCACGGACAGAACCTACGAGCAGTACTTC.

This clonotype was picked up many times. CDR3 in DNA: TGTGCCAGCAGTTCCTCCCCCCGCGGCAGGGCGGAGGAGACCCAGTACTTC. Its protein product is CASSSSPRGRAEETQYF. The chain is built from TRBV7-2 and TRBJ2-5; TRBD1 is a possible D gene (5 bases). V was pared by 6 bases and J by 5 bases, with 25 bases between. The germline V gene encodes CDR1 SGHTA and CDR2 FQGNSA. The CDR3 is made up of 17 amino acids. The whole variable domain, remainder taken from reference TRBV7-2 and TRBJ2-5, is GAGVSQSPSNKVTEKGKDVELRCDPISGHTALYWYRQSLGQGLEFLIYFQGNSAPDKSGLPSDRFSAERTGGSVSTLTIQRTQQEDSAVYLCASSSSPRGRAEETQYFGPGTRLLVL.

This clonotype occurred many times. V usage is TRBV28 and J usage is TRBJ2-7; TRBD1 aligns across 9 bases. This CDR3 contains 13 residues. V trimming: 11 bases; J trimming: 2 bases; junction bases outside the gene matches: 7. Germline CDR1 and CDR2: MDHEN and SYDVKM. The CDR3 here is CAAWDRETYEQYF. The CDR3 nucleotides are TGTGCCGCCTGGGACAGGGAGACCTACGAGCAGTACTTC. Full variable domain (rest looked up from reference TRBV28 and TRBJ2-7): DVKVTQSSRYLVKRTGEKVFLECVQDMDHENMFWYRQDPGLGLRLIYFSYDVKMKEKGDIPEGYSVSREKKERFSLILESASTNQTSMYLCAAWDRETYEQYFGPGTRLTVT.

This clonotype showed up many times. This CDR3 is missing its conserved last phenylalanine or tryptophan, likely due to a read error. The chain joins TRBV7-2 to TRBJ2-5, with D unclear. The CDR3 has 14 amino acids. V dropped 5 bases and J dropped 1 base, with 11 bases sitting between them. Germline V gives CDR1 SGHTA, CDR2 FQGNSA. For the CDR3, the DNA is TGTGCCAGCAGCCCCAGGACCATCCAAGAGACCCAGTACTTA. Translated, it gives CASSPRTIQETQYL.

This clonotype was counted at least ten times. This rearrangement joins TRBV7-9 to TRBJ2-5; D may be TRBD1 (6 bases). Per germline, CDR1 SEHNR and CDR2 FQNEAQ (reference sequence). The CDR3 consists of 15 residues. The ends were cut back, 4 bases at V and 1 base at J, with 13 bases in the middle. Here the CDR3 reads CASSWLGTSQETQYF. The CDR3 coding sequence is TGTGCCAGCAGCTGGTTAGGGACATCCCAAGAGACCCAGTACTTC.

V is TRBV28 and J is TRBJ2-7; tentative D call: TRBD2 (5 bases). Trimming cost V 3 bases and J 2 bases, with 11 bases left between them. This CDR3 is built from 14 residues. CDR1 is MDHEN, CDR2 SYDVKM, per germline. The CDR3, as DNA: TGTGCCAGCAGTTTCGGGGTTGGGACCTACGAGCAGTACGTC. The encoded protein is CASSFGVGTYEQYV.

This clonotype came up many times. The chain couples TRBV28 to TRBJ2-7; TRBD2 might be the D (6 bases). Trimming took 4 bases from V and 4 from J, leaving 11 bases between them. Germline V gives CDR1 MDHEN, CDR2 SYDVKM. The CDR3 covers 13 residues. The CDR3 sequence is CASSSGDIYEQYV. The CDR3 bases are TGTGCCAGCAGTTCGGGGGATATATACGAGCAGTACGTC.

This clonotype occurred a few times. This chain connects TRBV7-2 to TRBJ1-2; 9 bases fit TRBD1. Germline V gene sequence: CDR1 SGHTA, CDR2 FQGNSA. V shed 1 base, J shed 8 bases, and the junction held 8 bases outside the gene matches. The CDR3 runs 15 residues. CDR3 DNA sequence: TGTGCCAGCAGCTTAGACACAGGGGGCGGCAGGGGCTACACCTTC. Amino acids: CASSLDTGGGRGYTF.

The rearrangement links TRBV5-6 to TRBJ2-1; D is undetermined. Germline V gene data show CDR1 as SGHDT and CDR2 as YYEEEE. There are 15 residues in the CDR3. Trimming left V 1 base short and J 0 bases short, with 8 bases between. CDR3: CASSLLTYSYNEQFF. The CDR3 coding sequence is TGTGCCAGCAGCTTGTTGACGTACTCCTACAATGAGCAGTTCTTC.

The gene calls are TRBV6-2 or TRBV6-3 and TRBJ2-5; D is possibly TRBD2 (8 bases). Germline values: CDR1 MNHEY, CDR2 SVGEGT. The CDR3 extends over 24 amino acids. V was clipped by 2 bases and J by 5 bases, with 42 bases between them. The CDR3: CASSYRPPFGRGRYEEWSLETQYF. In DNA, the CDR3 is TGTGCCAGCAGTTACAGACCCCCCTTCGGGAGGGGGCGTTACGAGGAATGGTCGTTGGAGACCCAGTACTTC.

The rearrangement links TRBV29-1 to TRBJ1-2; D is perhaps TRBD1 (5 bases). Germline V gene data show CDR1 as SQVTM and CDR2 as ANQGSEA. The CDR3 is made up of 13 amino acids. Trimming removed 2 bases from V and 3 bases from J, with 10 bases in between. CDR3 bases: TGCAGCGTTGAATTGAGCAGGGACTATGGCTACACCTTC. Translation gives CSVELSRDYGYTF.

The chain is built from TRBV29-1 and TRBJ1-4, with D hard to call. This CDR3 contains 14 residues. In germline, CDR1 is SQVTM, CDR2 ANQGSEA. The CDR3 DNA is TGCCACGTGGATGGGAGATGGACTAATGAAAAACTGTTTTTT. Translated, it gives CHVDGRWTNEKLFF.

For this clonotype: It may be a read error: a sequence one base away is much more abundant. The chain recombines TRBV19 with TRBJ1-1; D call uncertain. The V end was cut by 3 bases, the J end by 1 base, with 12 bases between. There are 15 residues in the CDR3. From germline, CDR1 is LNHDA and CDR2 SQIVND (reference sequence). CDR3 DNA sequence: TGTGCCAGTAGTATGTCCAGGATGGCGAACACTGAAGCTTTCTTT. Protein: CASSMSRMANTEAFF. Full variable domain (remainder filled in from reference TRBV19 and TRBJ1-1): DGGITQSPKYLFRKEGQNVTLSCEQNLNHDAMYWYRQDPGQGLRLIYYSQIVNDFQKGDIAEGYSVSREKKESFPLTVTSAQKNPTAFYLCASSMSRMANTEAFFGQGTRLTVV.

This clonotype has just a few counts. The V gene is TRBV7-9, the J gene TRBJ1-1, with a tentative D call TRBD1 (5 bases). The V gene's germline CDR1 is SEHNR and CDR2 FQNEAQ (reference sequence). V was clipped by 0 bases and J by 10 bases, with 12 bases between them. There are 13 residues in the CDR3. The CDR3 DNA follows: TGTGCCAGCAGCTTAGCGTTGCAGGGTTCAGCTTTCTTT. As protein: CASSLALQGSAFF.